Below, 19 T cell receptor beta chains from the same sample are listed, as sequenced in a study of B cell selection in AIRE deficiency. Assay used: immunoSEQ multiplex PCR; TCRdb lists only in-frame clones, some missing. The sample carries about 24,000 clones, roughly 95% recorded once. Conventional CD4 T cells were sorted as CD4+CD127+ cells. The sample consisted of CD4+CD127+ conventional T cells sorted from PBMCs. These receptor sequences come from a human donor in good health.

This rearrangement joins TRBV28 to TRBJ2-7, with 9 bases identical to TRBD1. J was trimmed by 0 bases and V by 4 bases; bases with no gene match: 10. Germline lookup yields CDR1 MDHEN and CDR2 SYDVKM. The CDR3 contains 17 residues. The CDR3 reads CASSSSLGQGSSYEQYF. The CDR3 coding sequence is TGTGCCAGCAGTTCCTCTCTTGGACAGGGGAGCTCCTACGAGCAGTACTTC.

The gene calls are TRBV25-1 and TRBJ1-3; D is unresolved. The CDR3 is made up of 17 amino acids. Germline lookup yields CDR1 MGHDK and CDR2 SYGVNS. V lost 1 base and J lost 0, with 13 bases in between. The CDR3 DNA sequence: TGTGCCAGCAGTGAATTGAGTGGAAAAATCTCTGGAAACACCATATATTTT. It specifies CASSELSGKISGNTIYF.

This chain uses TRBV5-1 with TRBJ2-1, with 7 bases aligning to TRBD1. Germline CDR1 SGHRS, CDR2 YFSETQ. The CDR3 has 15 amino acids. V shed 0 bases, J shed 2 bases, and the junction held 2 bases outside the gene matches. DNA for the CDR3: TGCGCCAGCAGCTTGGAGCAGGGGGCCTACAATGAGCAGTTCTTC. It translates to CASSLEQGAYNEQFF. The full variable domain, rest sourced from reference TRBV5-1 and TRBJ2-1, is KAGVTQTPRYLIKTRGQQVTLSCSPISGHRSVSWYQQTPGQGLQFLFEYFSETQRNKGNFPGRFSGRQFSNSRSEMNVSTLELGDSALYLCASSLEQGAYNEQFFGPGTRLTVL.

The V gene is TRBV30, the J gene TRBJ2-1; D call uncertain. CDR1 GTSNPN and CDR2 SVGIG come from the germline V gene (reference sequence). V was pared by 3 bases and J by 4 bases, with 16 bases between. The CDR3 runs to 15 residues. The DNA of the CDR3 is TGTGCCTGGAGCGTTTCAGGACCTCTATACAATGAGCAGTTCTTC. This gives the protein CAWSVSGPLYNEQFF. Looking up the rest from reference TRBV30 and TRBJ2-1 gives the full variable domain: SQTIHQWPATLVQPVGSPLSLECTVEGTSNPNLYWYRQAAGRGLQLLFYSVGIGQISSEVPQNLSASRPQDRQFILSSKKLLLSDSGFYLCAWSVSGPLYNEQFFGPGTRLTVL.

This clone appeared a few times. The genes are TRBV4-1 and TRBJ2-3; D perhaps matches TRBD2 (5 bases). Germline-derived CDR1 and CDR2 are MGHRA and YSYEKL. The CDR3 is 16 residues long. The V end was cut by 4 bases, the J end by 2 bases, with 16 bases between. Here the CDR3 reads CASSLNIEAATDTQYF. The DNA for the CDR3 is TGCGCCAGCAGCCTGAACATTGAAGCGGCCACAGATACGCAGTATTTT.

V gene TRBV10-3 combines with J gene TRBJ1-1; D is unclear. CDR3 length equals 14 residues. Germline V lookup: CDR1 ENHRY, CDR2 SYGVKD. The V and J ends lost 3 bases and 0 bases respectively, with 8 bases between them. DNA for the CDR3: TGTGCCATCAGTGACTACAGTGTGAACACTGAAGCTTTCTTT. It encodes CAISDYSVNTEAFF.

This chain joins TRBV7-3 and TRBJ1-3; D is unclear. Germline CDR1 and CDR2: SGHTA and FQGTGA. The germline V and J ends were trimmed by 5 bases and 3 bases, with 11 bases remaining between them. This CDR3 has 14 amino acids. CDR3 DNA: TGTGCCAGCAGCACCGGGCCTATTGGAAACACCATATATTTT. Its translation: CASSTGPIGNTIYF.

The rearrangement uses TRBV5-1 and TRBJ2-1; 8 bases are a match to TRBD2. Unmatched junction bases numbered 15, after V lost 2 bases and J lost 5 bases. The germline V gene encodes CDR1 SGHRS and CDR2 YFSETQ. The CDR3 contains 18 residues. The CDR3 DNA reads TGCGCCAGCAGCTTTATGCCTAGCGGGTTGGGGAAAAACAATGAGCAGTTCTTC. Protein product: CASSFMPSGLGKNNEQFF. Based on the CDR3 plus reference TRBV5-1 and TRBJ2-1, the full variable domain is KAGVTQTPRYLIKTRGQQVTLSCSPISGHRSVSWYQQTPGQGLQFLFEYFSETQRNKGNFPGRFSGRQFSNSRSEMNVSTLELGDSALYLCASSFMPSGLGKNNEQFFGPGTRLTVL.

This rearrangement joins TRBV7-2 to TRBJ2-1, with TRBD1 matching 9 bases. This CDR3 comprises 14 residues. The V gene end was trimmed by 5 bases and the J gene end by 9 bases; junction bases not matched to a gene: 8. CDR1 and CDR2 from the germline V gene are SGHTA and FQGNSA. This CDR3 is CASSKGQGSGEQFF. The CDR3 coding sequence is TGTGCCAGCAGCAAGGGACAGGGATCAGGTGAGCAGTTCTTC.

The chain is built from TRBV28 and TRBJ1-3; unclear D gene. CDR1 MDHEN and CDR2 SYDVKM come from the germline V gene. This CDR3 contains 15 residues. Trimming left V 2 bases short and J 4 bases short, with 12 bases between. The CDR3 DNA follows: TGTGCCAGCAGTTTACGCACCATAGCAGGAAACACCATATATTTT. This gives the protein CASSLRTIAGNTIYF.

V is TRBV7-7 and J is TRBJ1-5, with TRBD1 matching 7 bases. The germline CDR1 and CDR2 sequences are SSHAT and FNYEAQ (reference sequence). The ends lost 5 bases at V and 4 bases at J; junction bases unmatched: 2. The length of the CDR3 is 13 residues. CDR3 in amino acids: CASSRDSNQPQHF. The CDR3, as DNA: TGTGCCAGCAGCCGGGACAGTAATCAGCCCCAGCATTTT.

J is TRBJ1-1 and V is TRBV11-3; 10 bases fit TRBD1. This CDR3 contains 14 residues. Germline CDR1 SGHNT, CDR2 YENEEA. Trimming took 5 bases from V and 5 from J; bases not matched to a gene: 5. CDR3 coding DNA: TGTGCCAGCAGCCAGGGACAGGGGAGGACTGAAGCTTTCTTT. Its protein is CASSQGQGRTEAFF.

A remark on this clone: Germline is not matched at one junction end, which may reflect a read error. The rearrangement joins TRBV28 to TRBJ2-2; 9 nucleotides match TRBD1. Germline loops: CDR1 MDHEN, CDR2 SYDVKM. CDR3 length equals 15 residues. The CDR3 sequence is CASRTGTGNAGELFF. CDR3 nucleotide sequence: TGTGCCAGCAGGACCGGGACAGGGAACGCCGGGGAGCTGTTTTTT.

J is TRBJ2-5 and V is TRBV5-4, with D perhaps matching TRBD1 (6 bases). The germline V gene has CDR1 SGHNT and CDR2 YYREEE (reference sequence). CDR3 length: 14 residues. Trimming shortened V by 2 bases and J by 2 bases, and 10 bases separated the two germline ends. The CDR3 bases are TGTGCCAGCAGCTTAGGGGGTTTGCAAGAGACCCAGTACTTC. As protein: CASSLGGLQETQYF. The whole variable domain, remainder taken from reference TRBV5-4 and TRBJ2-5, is ETGVTQSPTHLIKTRGQQVTLRCSSQSGHNTVSWYQQALGQGPQFIFQYYREEENGRGNFPPRFSGLQFPNYSSELNVNALELDDSALYLCASSLGGLQETQYFGPGTRLLVL.

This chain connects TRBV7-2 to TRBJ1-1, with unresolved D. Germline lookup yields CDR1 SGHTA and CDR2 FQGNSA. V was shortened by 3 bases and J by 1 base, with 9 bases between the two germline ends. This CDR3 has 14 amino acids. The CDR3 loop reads CASSLSASNTEAFF. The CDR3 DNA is TGTGCCAGCAGCTTGTCCGCCTCGAACACTGAAGCTTTCTTT.

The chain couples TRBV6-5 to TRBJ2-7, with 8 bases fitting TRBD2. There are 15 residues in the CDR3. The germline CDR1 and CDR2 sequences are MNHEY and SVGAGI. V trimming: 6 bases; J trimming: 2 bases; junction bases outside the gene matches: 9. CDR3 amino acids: CASSWAGGQTYEQYF. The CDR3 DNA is TGTGCCAGCAGCTGGGCGGGGGGACAAACCTACGAGCAGTACTTC.

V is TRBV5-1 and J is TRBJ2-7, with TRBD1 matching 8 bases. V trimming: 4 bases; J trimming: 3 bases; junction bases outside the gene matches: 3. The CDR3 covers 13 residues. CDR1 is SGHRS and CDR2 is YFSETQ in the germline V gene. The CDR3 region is CASSTGQGYEQYF. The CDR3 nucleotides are TGCGCCAGCAGCACTGGACAGGGCTACGAGCAGTACTTC.

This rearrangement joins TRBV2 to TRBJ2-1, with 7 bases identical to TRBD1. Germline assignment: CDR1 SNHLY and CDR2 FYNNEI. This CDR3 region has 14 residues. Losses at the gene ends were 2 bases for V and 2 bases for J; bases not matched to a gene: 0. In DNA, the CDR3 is TGTGCCAGCAGTGAACAGGGGGCCTACAATGAGCAGTTCTTC. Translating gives CASSEQGAYNEQFF.

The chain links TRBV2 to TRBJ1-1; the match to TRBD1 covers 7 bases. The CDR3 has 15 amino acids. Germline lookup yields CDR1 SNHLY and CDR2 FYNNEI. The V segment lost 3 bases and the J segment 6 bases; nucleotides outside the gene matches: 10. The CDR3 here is CASSDLGRGRSEAFF. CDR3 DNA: TGTGCCAGCAGTGATTTGGGCAGGGGGAGATCTGAAGCTTTCTTT.